Following are 3 T cell receptor beta chains from one sample sequenced in a study of CD8 T cells in ankylosing spondylitis. TCRdb fed the 5' RACE reads into MiXCR, producing one record per CDR3 protein. The sample lists 100,000 to 150,000 distinct CDR3 sequences, approximately 9.9% occurring once. Sequenced input: blood, either unsorted or a sorted T cell fraction (not recorded which). The receptors here all came from a male donor with ankylosing spondylitis or in good health (not recorded which).

This clonotype occurred many times. The V gene is TRBV5-1, the J gene TRBJ2-5; D not certain. The CDR3 is 13 residues long. Germline values: CDR1 SGHRS, CDR2 YFSETQ. Trimming left V 2 bases short and J 7 bases short, with 12 bases between. The CDR3 is CASSLWTGGTQYF. The CDR3 DNA reads as TGCGCCAGCAGCTTATGGACGGGCGGGACCCAGTACTTC.

The sample holds a few counts of this clonotype. V gene TRBV19 combines with J gene TRBJ2-5; TRBD2 matches at 7 bases. With V trimmed by 3 bases and J by 2 bases, 3 bases remained unmatched. In germline, CDR1 is LNHDA, CDR2 SQIVND (reference sequence). The CDR3 is 14 amino acids. CDR3 amino acids: CASSMLAEQETQYF. The CDR3 coding sequence is TGTGCCAGTAGTATGCTAGCGGAACAAGAGACCCAGTACTTC. Based on the CDR3 plus reference TRBV19 and TRBJ2-5, the full variable domain is DGGITQSPKYLFRKEGQNVTLSCEQNLNHDAMYWYRQDPGQGLRLIYYSQIVNDFQKGDIAEGYSVSREKKESFPLTVTSAQKNPTAFYLCASSMLAEQETQYFGPGTRLLVL.

This clonotype was observed a handful of times. The chain recombines TRBV20-1 with TRBJ1-5, with TRBD1 as a possible D gene (5 bases). Germline loops: CDR1 DFQATT, CDR2 SNEGSKA (reference sequence). This CDR3 has 14 amino acids. Trimming shortened V by 1 base and J by 7 bases, and 14 bases separated the two germline ends. The CDR3 region has the DNA TGCAGTGCTAGAGGAGGGACCGCGGGACAGCCCCAGCATTTT. It encodes CSARGGTAGQPQHF.